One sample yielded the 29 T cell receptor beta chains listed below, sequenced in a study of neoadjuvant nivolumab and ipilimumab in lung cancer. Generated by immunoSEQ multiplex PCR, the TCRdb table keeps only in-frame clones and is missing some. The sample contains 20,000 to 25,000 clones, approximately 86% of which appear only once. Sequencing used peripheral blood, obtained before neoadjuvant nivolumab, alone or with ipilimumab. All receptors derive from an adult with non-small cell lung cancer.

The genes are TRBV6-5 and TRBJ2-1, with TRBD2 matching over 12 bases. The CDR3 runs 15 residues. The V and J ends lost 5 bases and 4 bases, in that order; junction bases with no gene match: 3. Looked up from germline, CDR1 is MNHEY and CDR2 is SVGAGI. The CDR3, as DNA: TGTGCCAGCAGTCGACTAGCGGGAGTGTACAATGAGCAGTTCTTC. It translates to CASSRLAGVYNEQFF.

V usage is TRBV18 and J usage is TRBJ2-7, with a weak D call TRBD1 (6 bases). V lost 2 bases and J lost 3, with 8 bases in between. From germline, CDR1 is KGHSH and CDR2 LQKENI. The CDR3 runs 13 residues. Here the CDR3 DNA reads TGTGCCAGCTCACCAGCACAGGGCTACGAGCAGTACTTC. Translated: CASSPAQGYEQYF.

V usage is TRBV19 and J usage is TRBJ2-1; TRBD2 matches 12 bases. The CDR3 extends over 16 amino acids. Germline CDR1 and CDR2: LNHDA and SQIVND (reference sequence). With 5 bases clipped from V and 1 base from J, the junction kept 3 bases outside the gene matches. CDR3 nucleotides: TGTGCCAGTAGTCCTACTAGCGGGAGGTCCTACAATGAGCAGTTCTTC. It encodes CASSPTSGRSYNEQFF.

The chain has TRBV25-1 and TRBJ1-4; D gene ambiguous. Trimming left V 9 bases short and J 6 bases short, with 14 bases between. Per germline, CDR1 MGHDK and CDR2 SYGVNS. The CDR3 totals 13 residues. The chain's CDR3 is CASSDYLDEKLFF. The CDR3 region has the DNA TGTGCCAGTAGCGACTACCTGGATGAAAAACTGTTTTTT. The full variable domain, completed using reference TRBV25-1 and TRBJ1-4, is EADIYQTPRYLVIGTGKKITLECSQTMGHDKMYWYQQDPGMELHLIHYSYGVNSTEKGDLSSESTVSRIRTEHFPLTLESARPSHTSQYLCASSDYLDEKLFFGSGTQLSVL.

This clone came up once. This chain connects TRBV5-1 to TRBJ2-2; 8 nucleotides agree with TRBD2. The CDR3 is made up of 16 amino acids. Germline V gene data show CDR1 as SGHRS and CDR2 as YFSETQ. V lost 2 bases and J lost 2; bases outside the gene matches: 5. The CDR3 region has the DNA TGCGCCAGCAGCTTCACGACTAGCGCTAACACCGGGGAGCTGTTTTTT. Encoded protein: CASSFTTSANTGELFF.

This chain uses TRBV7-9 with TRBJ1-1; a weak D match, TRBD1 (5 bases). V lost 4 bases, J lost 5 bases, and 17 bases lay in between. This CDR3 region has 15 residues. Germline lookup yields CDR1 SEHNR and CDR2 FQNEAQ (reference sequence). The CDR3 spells CASSSQRGSGTEAFF. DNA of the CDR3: TGTGCCAGCAGCTCGCAGCGGGGGTCAGGGACTGAAGCTTTCTTT.

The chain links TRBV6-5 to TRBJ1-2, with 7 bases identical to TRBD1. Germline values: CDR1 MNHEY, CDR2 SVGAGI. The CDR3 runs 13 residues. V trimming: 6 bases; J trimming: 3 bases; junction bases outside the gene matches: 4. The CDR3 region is CASRGTADYGYTF. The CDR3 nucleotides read TGTGCCAGCAGGGGGACAGCCGACTATGGCTACACCTTC.

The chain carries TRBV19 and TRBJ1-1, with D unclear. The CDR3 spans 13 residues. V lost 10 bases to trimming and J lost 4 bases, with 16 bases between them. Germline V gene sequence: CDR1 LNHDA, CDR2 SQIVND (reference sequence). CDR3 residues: CATLGLGTTEAFF. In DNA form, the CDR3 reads TGTGCCACCCTAGGCCTGGGAACCACTGAAGCTTTCTTT.

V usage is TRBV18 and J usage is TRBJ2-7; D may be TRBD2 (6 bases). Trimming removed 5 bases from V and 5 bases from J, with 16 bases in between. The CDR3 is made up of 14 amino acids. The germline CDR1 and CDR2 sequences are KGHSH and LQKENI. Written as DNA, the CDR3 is TGTGCCAGCTCATCAACGTGGCGGGACCACGAGCAGTACTTC. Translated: CASSSTWRDHEQYF.

The CDR3 nucleotides are TGTGCCAGCAGCCCTGCAGGGGCTGGAAACACCATATATTTT. Its protein is CASSPAGAGNTIYF. The gene calls are TRBV7-9 and TRBJ1-3; possibly TRBD1 for D (6 bases). V shed 5 bases and J shed 2 bases, with 10 bases lying between them. Germline CDR1 is SEHNR and CDR2 is FQNEAQ (reference sequence). The CDR3 totals 14 residues.

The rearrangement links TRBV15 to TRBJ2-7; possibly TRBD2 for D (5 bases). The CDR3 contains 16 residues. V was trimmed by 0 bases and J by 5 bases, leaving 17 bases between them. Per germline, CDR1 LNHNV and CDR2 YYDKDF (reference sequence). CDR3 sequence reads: CATSREKRGPSHEQYF. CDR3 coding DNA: TGTGCCACCAGCAGAGAAAAGAGAGGGCCTTCCCACGAGCAGTACTTC. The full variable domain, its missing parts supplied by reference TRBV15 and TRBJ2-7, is DAMVIQNPRYQVTQFGKPVTLSCSQTLNHNVMYWYQQKSSQAPKLLFHYYDKDFNNEADTPDNFQSRRPNTSFCFLDIRSPGLGDTAMYLCATSREKRGPSHEQYFGPGTRLTVT.

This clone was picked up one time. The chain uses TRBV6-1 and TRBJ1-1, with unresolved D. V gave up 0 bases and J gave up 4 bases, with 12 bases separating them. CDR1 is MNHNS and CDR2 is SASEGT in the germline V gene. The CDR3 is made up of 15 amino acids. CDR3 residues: CASSEADGIGTEAFF. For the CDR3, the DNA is TGTGCCAGCAGTGAAGCCGACGGTATAGGCACTGAAGCTTTCTTT.

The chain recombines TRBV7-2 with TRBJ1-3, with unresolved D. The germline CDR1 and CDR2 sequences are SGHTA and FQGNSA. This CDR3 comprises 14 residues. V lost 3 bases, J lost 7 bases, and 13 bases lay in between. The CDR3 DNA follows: TGTGCCAGCAGCTTGGCCGTCTCGGCCAACACCATATATTTT. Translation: CASSLAVSANTIYF.

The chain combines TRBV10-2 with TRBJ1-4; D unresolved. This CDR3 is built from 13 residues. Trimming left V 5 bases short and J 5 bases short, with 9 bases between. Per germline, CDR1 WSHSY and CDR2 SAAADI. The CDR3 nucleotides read TGCGCCAGCAGTCTAGATCCGAATGAAAAACTGTTTTTT. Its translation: CASSLDPNEKLFF.

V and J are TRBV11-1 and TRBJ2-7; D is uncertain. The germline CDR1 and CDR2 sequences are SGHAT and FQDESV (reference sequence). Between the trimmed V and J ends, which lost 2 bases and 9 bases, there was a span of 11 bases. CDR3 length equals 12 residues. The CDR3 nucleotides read TGTGCCAGCAGCTTACGGCTAGAAGTGCAGTACTTC. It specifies CASSLRLEVQYF.

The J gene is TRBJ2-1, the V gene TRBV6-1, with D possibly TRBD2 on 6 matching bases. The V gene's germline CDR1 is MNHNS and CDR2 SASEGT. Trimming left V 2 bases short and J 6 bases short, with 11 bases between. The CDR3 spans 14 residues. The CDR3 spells CASSESLGGNEQFF. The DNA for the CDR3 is TGTGCCAGCAGTGAATCTTTGGGGGGCAATGAGCAGTTCTTC.

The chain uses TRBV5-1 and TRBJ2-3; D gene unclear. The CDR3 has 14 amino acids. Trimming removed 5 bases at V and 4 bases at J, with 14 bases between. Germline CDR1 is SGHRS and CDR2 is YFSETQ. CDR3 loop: CASSSFPGSDTQYF. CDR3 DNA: TGCGCCAGCAGTTCCTTCCCTGGGTCAGATACGCAGTATTTT.

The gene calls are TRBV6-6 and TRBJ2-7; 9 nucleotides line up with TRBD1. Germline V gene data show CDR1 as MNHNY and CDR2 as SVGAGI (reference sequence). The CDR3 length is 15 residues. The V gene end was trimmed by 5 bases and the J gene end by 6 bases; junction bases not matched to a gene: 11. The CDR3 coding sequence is TGTGCCAGCAGTCGGACCGACAGGGGGGAAACCGAGCAGTACTTC. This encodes CASSRTDRGETEQYF.

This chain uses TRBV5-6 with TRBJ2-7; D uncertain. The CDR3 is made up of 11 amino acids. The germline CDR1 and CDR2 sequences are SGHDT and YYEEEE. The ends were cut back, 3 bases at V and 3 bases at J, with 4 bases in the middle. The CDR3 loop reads CASSSIYEQYF. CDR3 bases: TGTGCCAGCAGCTCTATCTACGAGCAGTACTTC.

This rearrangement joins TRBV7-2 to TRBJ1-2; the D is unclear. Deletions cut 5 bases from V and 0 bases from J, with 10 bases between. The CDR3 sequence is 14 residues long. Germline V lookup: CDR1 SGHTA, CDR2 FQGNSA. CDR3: CASSVQGTNYGYTF. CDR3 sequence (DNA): TGTGCCAGCAGCGTACAAGGTACTAACTATGGCTACACCTTC.

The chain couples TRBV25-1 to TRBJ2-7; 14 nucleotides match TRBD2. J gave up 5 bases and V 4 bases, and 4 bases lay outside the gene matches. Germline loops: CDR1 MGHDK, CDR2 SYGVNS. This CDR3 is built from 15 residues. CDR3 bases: TGTGCCAGCAGTGCGGGACTAGCGGGAGTTGACGAGCAGTACTTC. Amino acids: CASSAGLAGVDEQYF.

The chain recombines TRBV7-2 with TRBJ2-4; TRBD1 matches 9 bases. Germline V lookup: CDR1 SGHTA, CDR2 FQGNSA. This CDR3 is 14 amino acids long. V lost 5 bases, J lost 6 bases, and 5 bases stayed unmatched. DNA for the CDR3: TGTGCCAGCAGCCGCTTGGGACAGGGAAACATTCAGTACTTC. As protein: CASSRLGQGNIQYF.

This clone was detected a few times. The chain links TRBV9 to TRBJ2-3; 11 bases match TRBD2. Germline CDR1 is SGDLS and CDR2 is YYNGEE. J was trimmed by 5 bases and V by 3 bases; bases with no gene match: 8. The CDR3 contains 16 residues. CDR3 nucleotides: TGTGCCAGCAGCGCCGATAGCGGGAGGGGGAGAGATACGCAGTATTTT. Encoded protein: CASSADSGRGRDTQYF.

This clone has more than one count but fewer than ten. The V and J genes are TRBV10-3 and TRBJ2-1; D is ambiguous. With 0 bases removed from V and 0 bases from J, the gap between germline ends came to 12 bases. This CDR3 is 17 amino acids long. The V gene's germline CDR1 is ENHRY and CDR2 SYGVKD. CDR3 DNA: TGTGCCATCAGTGAGTCCCCCAGTCAATTCTCCTACAATGAGCAGTTCTTC. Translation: CAISESPSQFSYNEQFF.

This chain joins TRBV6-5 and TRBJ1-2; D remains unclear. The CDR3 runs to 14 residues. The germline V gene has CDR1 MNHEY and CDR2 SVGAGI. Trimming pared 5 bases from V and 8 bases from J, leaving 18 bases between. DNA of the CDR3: TGTGCCAGCAGTCGGGTAGGACCTCGGGGAGGCTACACCTTC. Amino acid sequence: CASSRVGPRGGYTF.

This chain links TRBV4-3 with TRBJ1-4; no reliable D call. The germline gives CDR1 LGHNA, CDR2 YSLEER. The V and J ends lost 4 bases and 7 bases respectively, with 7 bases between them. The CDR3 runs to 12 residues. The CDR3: CASSLGPEKLFF. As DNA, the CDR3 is TGCGCCAGCAGCCTTGGGCCTGAAAAACTGTTTTTT.

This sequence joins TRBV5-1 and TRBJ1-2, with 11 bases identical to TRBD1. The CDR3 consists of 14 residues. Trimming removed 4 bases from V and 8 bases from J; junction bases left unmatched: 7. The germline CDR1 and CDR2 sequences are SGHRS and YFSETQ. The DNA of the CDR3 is TGCGCCAGCAGCACTGGACAGGGGGCGGAGGGCTACACCTTC. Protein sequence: CASSTGQGAEGYTF.

The CDR3 here is CASSRDEDQPQHF. CDR3 nucleotide sequence: TGTGCCAGCTCACGGGACGAGGATCAGCCCCAGCATTTT. This sequence joins TRBV18 and TRBJ1-5, with TRBD1 as a possible D gene (5 bases). V lost 4 bases to trimming and J lost 5 bases, with 9 bases between them. CDR1 is KGHSH, CDR2 LQKENI, per germline. The CDR3 covers 13 residues. Filled out from reference TRBV18 and TRBJ1-5, the complete variable domain reads NAGVMQNPRHLVRRRGQEARLRCSPMKGHSHVYWYRQLPEEGLKFMVYLQKENIIDESGMPKERFSAEFPKEGPSILRIQQVVRGDSAAYFCASSRDEDQPQHFGDGTRLSIL.

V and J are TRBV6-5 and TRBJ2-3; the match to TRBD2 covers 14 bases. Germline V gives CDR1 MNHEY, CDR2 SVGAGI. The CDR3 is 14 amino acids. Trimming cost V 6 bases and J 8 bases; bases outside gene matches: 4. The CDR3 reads CASSGTSGSVTQYF. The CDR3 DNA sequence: TGTGCCAGCAGCGGGACTAGCGGGAGTGTTACGCAGTATTTT.